The 22 T cell receptor beta chains given below trace back to one sample, sequenced in a study of cytomegalovirus exposure and HLA in healthy donors. The PCR employed 60 Vbeta primers together with 13 Jbeta primers. Assay used: immunoSEQ multiplex PCR; TCRdb lists only in-frame clones, some missing. The sample records roughly 48,000 clones, around 70% being singletons. Sequencing was done on a sample of PBMCs. The receptors shown here come from a man aged 18 to 29 in good health and CMV-seronegative.

This clone was counted between two and nine times. This chain uses TRBV6-5 with TRBJ2-1; 7 bases agree with TRBD2. The germline gives CDR1 MNHEY, CDR2 SVGAGI. The CDR3 extends over 13 amino acids. V was pared by 6 bases and J by 8 bases, with 7 bases of the junction left unmatched. The CDR3 reads CASRAWAGDEQFF. The CDR3 bases are TGTGCCAGCAGGGCCTGGGCGGGGGATGAGCAGTTCTTC.

This clone was seen a handful of times. The chain uses TRBV6-4 and TRBJ2-3, with 8 bases identical to TRBD2. The CDR3 runs 15 residues. After removal of 4 bases from V and 7 bases from J, the junction contained 10 bases not matched to a gene. Germline V gene lookup returns CDR1 MRHNA and CDR2 SNTAGT. In DNA, the CDR3 is TGTGCCAGCAGTGTACTAGCGGACCCGCTACATACGCAGTATTTT. This codes for CASSVLADPLHTQYF.

This chain joins TRBV29-1 and TRBJ2-5; a weak D match, TRBD2 (5 bases). In germline, CDR1 is SQVTM, CDR2 ANQGSEA. V was clipped by 6 bases and J by 5 bases, with 13 bases between them. The CDR3 length is 12 residues. The CDR3 region is CSVTLAAETQYF. For the CDR3, the DNA is TGCAGCGTGACCCTAGCAGCCGAGACCCAGTACTTC.

The chain uses TRBV12-5 and TRBJ2-1; TRBD1 might be the D (7 bases). The germline V gene encodes CDR1 LGHNT and CDR2 FRNRAP. This CDR3 has 14 residues. V lost 8 bases to trimming and J lost 8 bases, with 19 bases between them. The CDR3 DNA is TGTGCTAGTAGGAGGGGGACAGTAATCCATGAGCAGTTCTTC. Translated, it gives CASRRGTVIHEQFF.

This clone was counted once. The chain uses TRBV5-6 and TRBJ2-7; TRBD2 matches 8 bases. Germline CDR1 SGHDT, CDR2 YYEEEE. This CDR3 region has 17 residues. Trimming took 0 bases from V and 1 from J; bases not matched to a gene: 9. CDR3 loop: CASSLEERAGGSYEQYF. Here the CDR3 DNA reads TGTGCCAGCAGCTTGGAGGAGAGGGCGGGAGGTTCCTACGAGCAGTACTTC.

CDR3 nucleotides: TGTGCCAGCGTGTTAGGCGGGGAGCAGTACTTC. Protein: CASVLGGEQYF. V and J are TRBV7-9 and TRBJ2-7, with D tentatively TRBD2 (5 bases). CDR1 and CDR2 from the germline V gene are SEHNR and FQNEAQ (reference sequence). The CDR3 loop spans 11 amino acids. Between the trimmed V and J ends, which lost 8 bases and 7 bases, there was a span of 12 bases.

The gene calls are TRBV30 and TRBJ2-5, with 7 bases aligning to TRBD1. CDR1 and CDR2 from the germline V gene are GTSNPN and SVGIG (reference sequence). The CDR3 is made up of 14 amino acids. Trimming took 5 bases from V and 5 from J; bases not matched to a gene: 11. CDR3 bases: TGTGCCTGGGGCCGGGACAGCCTCCCTGAGACCCAGTACTTC. It codes for CAWGRDSLPETQYF.

This clone was detected a few times. The genes are TRBV28 and TRBJ1-5, with a weak D call TRBD1 (6 bases). V lost 6 bases to trimming and J lost 4 bases, with 13 bases between them. The CDR3 is 14 amino acids. Germline values: CDR1 MDHEN, CDR2 SYDVKM. CDR3 loop: CASSVTGPNQPQHF. The DNA of the CDR3 is TGTGCCAGCAGCGTGACAGGACCAAATCAGCCCCAGCATTTT. Looking up the rest from reference TRBV28 and TRBJ1-5 gives the full variable domain: DVKVTQSSRYLVKRTGEKVFLECVQDMDHENMFWYRQDPGLGLRLIYFSYDVKMKEKGDIPEGYSVSREKKERFSLILESASTNQTSMYLCASSVTGPNQPQHFGDGTRLSIL.

This clone was seen a handful of times. This rearrangement joins TRBV5-1 to TRBJ2-7; 7 bases are a match to TRBD1. Germline CDR1 reads SGHRS; CDR2 reads YFSETQ. The CDR3 spans 14 residues. V shed 3 bases, J shed 4 bases, and the junction held 7 bases outside the gene matches. In DNA, the CDR3 is TGCGCCAGCAGCTCGGGACAGCCCCCGTACGAGCAGTACTTC. It is translated as CASSSGQPPYEQYF.

The chain links TRBV2 to TRBJ2-5, with 9 bases matching TRBD2. The CDR3 sequence is 16 residues long. J lost 4 bases, V lost 1 base, and 7 bases had no gene match. CDR1 SNHLY and CDR2 FYNNEI come from the germline V gene. The CDR3 here is CASSEGMLAGIETQYF. As DNA, the CDR3 is TGTGCCAGCAGTGAAGGAATGCTAGCGGGAATAGAGACCCAGTACTTC.

The V gene is TRBV6-1, the J gene TRBJ1-1, with 8 bases fitting TRBD1. V was pared by 6 bases and J by 4 bases, with 4 bases of the junction left unmatched. This CDR3 spans 13 amino acids. The germline V gene encodes CDR1 MNHNS and CDR2 SASEGT. The CDR3 sequence: CASRLQGGTEAFF. The CDR3 nucleotides are TGTGCCAGCAGGCTACAGGGGGGCACTGAAGCTTTCTTT.

This clone was seen more than once but under ten times. The chain couples TRBV5-6 to TRBJ2-6; possible D gene TRBD2, 5 bases. Germline V CDR1 and CDR2: SGHDT, YYEEEE. CDR3 length: 15 residues. V was shortened by 4 bases and J by 2 bases, with 10 bases between the two germline ends. The CDR3 nucleotides read TGTGCCAGCAGCCGGCGGGCGGCTGGGGCCAACGTCCTGACTTTC. The encoded protein is CASSRRAAGANVLTF.

The genes are TRBV6-4 and TRBJ1-2, with a possible D match to TRBD1 (5 bases). Germline V lookup: CDR1 MRHNA, CDR2 SNTAGT. V was trimmed by 7 bases and J by 2 bases, leaving 11 bases between them. There are 13 residues in the CDR3. The DNA for the CDR3 is TGTGCCAGCACGGGGGGTTCGAACTATGGCTACACCTTC. Translating it yields CASTGGSNYGYTF.

This clone appeared once. J is TRBJ1-5 and V is TRBV10-2, with 7 bases that match TRBD1. The germline gives CDR1 WSHSY, CDR2 SAAADI. This CDR3 contains 13 residues. Germline trimming cut 6 bases from V and 5 bases from J; bases unmatched to any gene: 4. CDR3 protein: CASRGDSHQPQHF. Written as DNA, the CDR3 is TGCGCCAGCAGGGGGGACAGCCATCAGCCCCAGCATTTT.

The J gene is TRBJ2-5, the V gene TRBV7-6, with 9 bases identical to TRBD2. CDR3 length: 16 amino acids. Losses at the gene ends were 4 bases for V and 0 bases for J; bases not matched to a gene: 6. Germline V gene sequence: CDR1 SGHVS, CDR2 FNYEAQ. DNA for the CDR3: TGTGCCAGCAGCTCAGCTAGCGGGGCGTACCAAGAGACCCAGTACTTC. Its translation: CASSSASGAYQETQYF.

This clone was counted only a few times. The rearrangement links TRBV2 to TRBJ2-7; a weak D match, TRBD1 (6 bases). Germline CDR1 is SNHLY and CDR2 is FYNNEI. V was clipped by 3 bases and J by 2 bases, with 11 bases between them. The CDR3 has 14 amino acids. As DNA, the CDR3 is TGTGCCAGCAGTGACCGGGACACCACCTACGAGCAGTACTTC. Residues: CASSDRDTTYEQYF.

V gene TRBV5-1 combines with J gene TRBJ2-1; 10 positions match TRBD1. After removal of 4 bases from V and 2 bases from J, the junction contained 6 bases not matched to a gene. Germline CDR1 SGHRS, CDR2 YFSETQ. The CDR3 loop spans 16 amino acids. CDR3 in amino acids: CASSTGQGPPYNEQFF. The CDR3, as DNA: TGCGCCAGCAGCACGGGACAGGGGCCCCCCTACAATGAGCAGTTCTTC.

The chain recombines TRBV29-1 with TRBJ1-1; 10 bases are shared with TRBD1. The CDR3 is 13 residues long. The germline gives CDR1 SQVTM, CDR2 ANQGSEA. The trim removed 5 bases at V and 3 bases at J, leaving 3 bases unmatched. The CDR3 DNA sequence: TGCAGCGTTATGGACAGGGGGGACACTGAAGCTTTCTTT. It is translated as CSVMDRGDTEAFF.

The chain joins TRBV7-2 to TRBJ1-2; no clear D gene. Looked up from germline, CDR1 is SGHTA and CDR2 is FQGNSA. V lost 7 bases to trimming and J lost 0 bases, with 12 bases between them. The CDR3 extends over 14 amino acids. In DNA, the CDR3 is TGTGCCAGCACTCCCCCAGGTTCTAACTATGGCTACACCTTC. This codes for CASTPPGSNYGYTF. The variable domain in full, completed from reference TRBV7-2 and TRBJ1-2, reads GAGVSQSPSNKVTEKGKDVELRCDPISGHTALYWYRQSLGQGLEFLIYFQGNSAPDKSGLPSDRFSAERTGGSVSTLTIQRTQQEDSAVYLCASTPPGSNYGYTFGSGTRLTVV.

This clone was found once. The CDR3 spells CASSLAGQGNYEQYF. For the CDR3, the DNA is TGTGCCAGCAGCTTAGCGGGACAGGGGAACTACGAGCAGTACTTC. The chain links TRBV7-8 to TRBJ2-7; 10 bases fit TRBD1. There are 15 residues in the CDR3. V dropped 0 bases and J dropped 3; count of bases not matched to a gene: 2. Germline values: CDR1 SGHVS, CDR2 FQNEAQ.

The chain recombines TRBV6-6 with TRBJ2-1; possible D gene TRBD2, 6 bases. V was pared by 8 bases and J by 6 bases, with 14 bases between. Germline assignment: CDR1 MNHNY and CDR2 SVGAGI (reference sequence). This CDR3 region has 13 residues. CDR3 bases: TGTGCCAGCGCACTTAGCGGAGGCAATGAGCAGTTCTTC. Residues: CASALSGGNEQFF.

This chain connects TRBV5-1 to TRBJ2-5; weak D call: TRBD1 (7 bases). The germline gives CDR1 SGHRS, CDR2 YFSETQ. There are 17 residues in the CDR3. The V end was cut by 1 base, the J end by 2 bases, with 18 bases between. In DNA form, the CDR3 reads TGCGCCAGCAGCTTGTTGTCAGGGGGTGCGGGGCAAGAGACCCAGTACTTC. Amino acids: CASSLLSGGAGQETQYF.